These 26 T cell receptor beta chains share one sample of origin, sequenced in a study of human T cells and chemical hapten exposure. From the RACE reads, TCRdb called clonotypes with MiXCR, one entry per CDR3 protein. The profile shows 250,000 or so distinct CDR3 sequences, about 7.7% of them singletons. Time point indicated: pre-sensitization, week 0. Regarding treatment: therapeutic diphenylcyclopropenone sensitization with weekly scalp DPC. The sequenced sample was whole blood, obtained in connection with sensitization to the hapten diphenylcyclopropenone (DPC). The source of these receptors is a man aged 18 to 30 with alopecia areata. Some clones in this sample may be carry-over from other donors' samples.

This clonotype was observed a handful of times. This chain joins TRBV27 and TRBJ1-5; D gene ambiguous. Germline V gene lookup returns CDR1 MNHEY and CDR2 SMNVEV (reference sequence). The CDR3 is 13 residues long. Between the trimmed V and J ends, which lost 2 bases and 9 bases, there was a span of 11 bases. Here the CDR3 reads CASSLEAAGPQHF. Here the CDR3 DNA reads TGTGCCAGCAGTTTAGAGGCGGCCGGGCCCCAGCATTTT.

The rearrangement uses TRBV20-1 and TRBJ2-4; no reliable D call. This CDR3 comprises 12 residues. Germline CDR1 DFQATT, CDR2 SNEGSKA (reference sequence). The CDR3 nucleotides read TGCAGCGTTCTGCGGTCCAAAAACATTCAGTACTTC. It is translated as CSVLRSKNIQYF.

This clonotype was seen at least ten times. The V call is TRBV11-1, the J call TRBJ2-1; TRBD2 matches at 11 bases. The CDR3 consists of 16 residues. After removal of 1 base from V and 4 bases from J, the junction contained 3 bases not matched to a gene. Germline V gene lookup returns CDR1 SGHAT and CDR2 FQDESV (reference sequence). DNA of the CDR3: TGTGCCAGCAGCTTAGGAACTAGCGGGGGTTACAATGAGCAGTTCTTC. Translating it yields CASSLGTSGGYNEQFF.

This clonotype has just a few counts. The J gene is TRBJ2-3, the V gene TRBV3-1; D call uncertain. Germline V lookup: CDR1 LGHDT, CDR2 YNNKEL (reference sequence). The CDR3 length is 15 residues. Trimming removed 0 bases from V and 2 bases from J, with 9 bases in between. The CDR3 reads CASSQDRAHTDTQYF. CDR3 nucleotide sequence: TGTGCCAGCAGCCAAGATCGGGCGCACACAGATACGCAGTATTTT.

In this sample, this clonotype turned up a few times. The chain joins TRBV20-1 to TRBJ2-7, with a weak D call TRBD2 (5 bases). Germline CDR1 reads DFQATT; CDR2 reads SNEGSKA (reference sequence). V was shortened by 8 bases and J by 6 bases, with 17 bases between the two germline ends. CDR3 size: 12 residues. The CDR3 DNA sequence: TGCAGTACATGGGAGCGGTGGGGCGAGCAGTACTTC. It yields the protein CSTWERWGEQYF.

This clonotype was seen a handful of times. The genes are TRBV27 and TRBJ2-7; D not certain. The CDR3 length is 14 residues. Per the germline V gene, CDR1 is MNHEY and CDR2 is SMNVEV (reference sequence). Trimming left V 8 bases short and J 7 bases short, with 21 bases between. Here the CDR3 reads CASQENGRPTEQYF. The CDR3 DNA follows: TGTGCCAGCCAAGAAAACGGACGGCCAACGGAGCAGTACTTC.

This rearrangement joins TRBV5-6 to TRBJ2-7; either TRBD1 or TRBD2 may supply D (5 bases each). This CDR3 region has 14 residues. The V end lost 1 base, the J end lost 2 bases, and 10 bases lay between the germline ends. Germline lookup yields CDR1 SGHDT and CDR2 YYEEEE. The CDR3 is CASSLYQGPYEQYF. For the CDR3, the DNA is TGTGCCAGCAGCTTGTATCAGGGACCCTACGAGCAGTACTTC.

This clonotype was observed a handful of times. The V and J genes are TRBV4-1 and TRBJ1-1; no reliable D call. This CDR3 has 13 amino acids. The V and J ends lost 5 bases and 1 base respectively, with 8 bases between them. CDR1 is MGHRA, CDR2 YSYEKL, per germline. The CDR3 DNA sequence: TGCGCCAGCAGCGAACACCCGAACACTGAAGCTTTCTTT. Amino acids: CASSEHPNTEAFF.

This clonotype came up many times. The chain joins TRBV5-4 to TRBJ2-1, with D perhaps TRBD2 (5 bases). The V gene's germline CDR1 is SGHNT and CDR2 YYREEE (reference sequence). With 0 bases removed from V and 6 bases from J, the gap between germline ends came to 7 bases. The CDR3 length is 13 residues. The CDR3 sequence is CASSLGGSNEQFF. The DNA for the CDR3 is TGTGCCAGCAGCTTGGGAGGGAGCAATGAGCAGTTCTTC.

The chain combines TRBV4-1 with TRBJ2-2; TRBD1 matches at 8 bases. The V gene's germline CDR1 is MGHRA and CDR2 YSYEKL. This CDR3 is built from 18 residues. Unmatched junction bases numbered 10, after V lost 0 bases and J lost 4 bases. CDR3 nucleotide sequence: TGCGCCAGCAGCCAAGACGACAGGGGAATGCTTGGCACCGGGGAGCTGTTTTTT. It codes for CASSQDDRGMLGTGELFF.

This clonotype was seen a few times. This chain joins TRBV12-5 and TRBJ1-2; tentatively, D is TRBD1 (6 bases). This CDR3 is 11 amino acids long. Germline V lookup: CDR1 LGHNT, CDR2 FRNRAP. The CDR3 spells CAHRDNYGYTF. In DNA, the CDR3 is TGTGCCCACAGGGATAACTATGGCTACACCTTC.

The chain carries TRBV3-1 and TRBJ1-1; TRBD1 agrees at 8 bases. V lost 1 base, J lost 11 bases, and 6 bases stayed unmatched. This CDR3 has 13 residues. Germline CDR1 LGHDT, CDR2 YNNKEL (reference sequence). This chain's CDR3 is CASSQGTGTPAFF. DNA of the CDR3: TGTGCCAGCAGCCAAGGGACAGGGACCCCGGCTTTCTTT.

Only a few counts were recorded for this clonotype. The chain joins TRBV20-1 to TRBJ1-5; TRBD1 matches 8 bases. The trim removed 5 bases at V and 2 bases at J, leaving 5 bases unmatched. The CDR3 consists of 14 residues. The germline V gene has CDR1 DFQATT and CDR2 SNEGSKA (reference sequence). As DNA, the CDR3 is TGCAGTGCTGAGGGACAGGTCCGCAATCAGCCCCAGCATTTT. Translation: CSAEGQVRNQPQHF.

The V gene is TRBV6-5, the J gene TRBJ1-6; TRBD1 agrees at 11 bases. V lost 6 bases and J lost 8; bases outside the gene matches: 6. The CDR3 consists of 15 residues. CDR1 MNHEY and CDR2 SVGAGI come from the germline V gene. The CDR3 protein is CASSPLGQGDSPLHF. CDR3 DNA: TGTGCCAGCAGCCCTTTGGGACAGGGGGATTCACCCCTCCACTTT.

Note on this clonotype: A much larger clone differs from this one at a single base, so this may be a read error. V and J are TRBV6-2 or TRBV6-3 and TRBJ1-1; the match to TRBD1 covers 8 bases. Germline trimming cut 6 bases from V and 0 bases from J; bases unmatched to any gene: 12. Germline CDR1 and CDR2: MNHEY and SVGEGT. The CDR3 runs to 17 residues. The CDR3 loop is CASRLPQGAPLNTEAFF. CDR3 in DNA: TGTGCCAGCAGGCTGCCGCAGGGGGCCCCCCTGAACACTGAAGCTTTCTTT.

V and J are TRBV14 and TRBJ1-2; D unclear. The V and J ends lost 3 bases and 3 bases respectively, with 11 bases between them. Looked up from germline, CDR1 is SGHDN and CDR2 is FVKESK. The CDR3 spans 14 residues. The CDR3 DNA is TGTGCCAGCAGCCATCGGGCTTCCTACTATGGCTACACCTTC. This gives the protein CASSHRASYYGYTF.

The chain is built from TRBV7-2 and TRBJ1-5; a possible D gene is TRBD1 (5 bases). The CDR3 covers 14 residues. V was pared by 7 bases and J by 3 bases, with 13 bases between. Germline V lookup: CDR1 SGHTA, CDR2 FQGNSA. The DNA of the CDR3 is TGTGCCAGCACACCGACAGCATTCAATCAGCCCCAGCATTTT. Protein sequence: CASTPTAFNQPQHF.

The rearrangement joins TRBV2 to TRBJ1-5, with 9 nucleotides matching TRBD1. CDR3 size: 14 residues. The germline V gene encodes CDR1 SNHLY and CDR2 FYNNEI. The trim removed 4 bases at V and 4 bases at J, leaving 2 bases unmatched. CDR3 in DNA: TGTGCCAGCAGTGGAGGGACAGGGAATCAGCCCCAGCATTTT. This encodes CASSGGTGNQPQHF.

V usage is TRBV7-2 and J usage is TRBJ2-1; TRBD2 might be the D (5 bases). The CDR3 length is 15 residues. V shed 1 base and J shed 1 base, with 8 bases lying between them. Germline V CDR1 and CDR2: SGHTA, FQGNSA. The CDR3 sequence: CASSLEQRSYNEQFF. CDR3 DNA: TGTGCCAGCAGCTTAGAGCAGCGGTCCTACAATGAGCAGTTCTTC. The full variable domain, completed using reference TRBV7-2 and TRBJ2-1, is GAGVSQSPSNKVTEKGKDVELRCDPISGHTALYWYRQSLGQGLEFLIYFQGNSAPDKSGLPSDRFSAERTGGSVSTLTIQRTQQEDSAVYLCASSLEQRSYNEQFFGPGTRLTVL.

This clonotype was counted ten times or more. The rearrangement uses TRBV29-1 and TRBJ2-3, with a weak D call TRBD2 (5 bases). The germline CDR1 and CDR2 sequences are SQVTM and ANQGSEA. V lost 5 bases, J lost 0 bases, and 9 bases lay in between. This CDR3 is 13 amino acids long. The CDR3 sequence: CSVNGESTDTQYF. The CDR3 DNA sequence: TGCAGCGTTAACGGGGAGAGCACAGATACGCAGTATTTT.

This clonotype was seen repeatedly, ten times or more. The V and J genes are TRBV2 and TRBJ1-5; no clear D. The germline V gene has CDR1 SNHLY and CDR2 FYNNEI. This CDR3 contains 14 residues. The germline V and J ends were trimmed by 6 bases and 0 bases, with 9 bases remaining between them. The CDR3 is CASRSGFSNQPQHF. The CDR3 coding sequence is TGTGCCAGCAGGTCCGGGTTTAGCAATCAGCCCCAGCATTTT.

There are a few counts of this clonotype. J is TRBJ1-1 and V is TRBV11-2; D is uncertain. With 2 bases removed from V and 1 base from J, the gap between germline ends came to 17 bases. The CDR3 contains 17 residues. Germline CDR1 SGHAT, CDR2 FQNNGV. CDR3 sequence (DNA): TGTGCCAGCAGCTTACCTCCTGCCCTCCGGGGGAACACTGAAGCTTTCTTT. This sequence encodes CASSLPPALRGNTEAFF.

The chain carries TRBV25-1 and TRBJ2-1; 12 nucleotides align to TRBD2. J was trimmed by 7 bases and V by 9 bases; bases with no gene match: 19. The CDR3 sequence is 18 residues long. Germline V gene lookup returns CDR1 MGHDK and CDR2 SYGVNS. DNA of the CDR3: TGTGCCAGTTTCCGGACTAGCGGGGAACCTTCTTCGAGAAATGAGCAGTTCTTC. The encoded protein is CASFRTSGEPSSRNEQFF.

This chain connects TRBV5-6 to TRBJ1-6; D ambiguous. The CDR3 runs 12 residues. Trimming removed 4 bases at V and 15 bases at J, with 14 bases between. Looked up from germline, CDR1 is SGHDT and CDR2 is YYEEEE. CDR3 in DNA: TGTGCCAGCAGCGACATCTCAAGACTCCTCCACTTT. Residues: CASSDISRLLHF. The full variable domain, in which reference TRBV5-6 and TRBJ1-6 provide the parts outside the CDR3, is DAGVTQSPTHLIKTRGQQVTLRCSPKSGHDTVSWYQQALGQGPQFIFQYYEEEERQRGNFPDRFSGHQFPNYSSELNVNALLLGDSALYLCASSDISRLLHFGNGTRLTVT.

CDR3 in DNA: TGTGCCAGCAGCTCCTGGCGTGATGCGAGCTCCTACAATGAGCAGTTCTTC. Protein sequence: CASSSWRDASSYNEQFF. The chain uses TRBV13 and TRBJ2-1, with D hard to call. The CDR3 is 17 amino acids. Trimming removed 4 bases from V and 0 bases from J, with 16 bases in between. The V gene's germline CDR1 is PRHDT and CDR2 FYEKMQ (reference sequence).

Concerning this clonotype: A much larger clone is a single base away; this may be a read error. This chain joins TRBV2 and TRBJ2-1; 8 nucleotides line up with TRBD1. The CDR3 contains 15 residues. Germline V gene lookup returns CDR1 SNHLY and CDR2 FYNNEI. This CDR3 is CASSSDRGYYNQQFF. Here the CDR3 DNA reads TGTGCCAGCAGTTCAGACAGGGGCTACTACAATCAGCAGTTCTTC.